Listed here are 2 T cell receptor beta chains from one sample, sequenced in a study of cytomegalovirus exposure and HLA in healthy donors. Researchers ran the PCR with 60 Vbeta and 13 Jbeta primers. TCRdb's copy holds only in-frame clones and misses some; the assay was immunoSEQ multiplex PCR. The table has some 160,000 clones, 84% seen once; the top ten hold 5% to 7.5%. The sequencing input was PBMCs. The receptors were sampled from a man aged 50 to 60 in good health and CMV-seropositive.

The CDR3 protein is CASSEHAGMNTEAFF. The CDR3 DNA reads as TGTGCCAGCAGTGAGCACGCAGGGATGAACACTGAAGCTTTCTTT. The J gene is TRBJ1-1, the V gene TRBV2; a possible D gene is TRBD1 (5 bases). CDR1 is SNHLY and CDR2 is FYNNEI in the germline V gene. Trimming stripped 3 bases from V and 0 bases from J, with 11 bases between. This CDR3 contains 15 residues.

There are a few counts of this clone. The chain is built from TRBV7-6 and TRBJ2-1; D remains unclear. V lost 4 bases and J lost 0, with 13 bases in between. The CDR3 loop spans 16 amino acids. The germline V gene encodes CDR1 SGHVS and CDR2 FNYEAQ. CDR3 sequence: CASSSSAASSYNEQFF. In nucleotides, the CDR3 is TGTGCCAGCAGCTCCTCGGCCGCTAGCTCCTACAATGAGCAGTTCTTC.